The next 4 T cell receptor beta chains were all read from a single sample in a study of T-cell memory formation after mild COVID-19. From the 5' RACE reads, TCRdb called clonotypes with MiXCR, one entry per CDR3 protein. The sample lists roughly 150,000 distinct CDR3 sequences; 14% to 15% were seen once. The sequencing sample was made of PBMCs or a T cell subset sorted from them (not recorded which). These receptors all stem from an adult woman who had mild COVID-19 (a few samples of this study predate the infection). Cell type and time point are not known.

This clonotype was seen repeatedly, ten times or more. CDR3 loop: CSARGGTGGSTGELFF. The CDR3 DNA sequence: TGCAGTGCTAGAGGTGGGACAGGGGGCTCCACCGGGGAGCTGTTTTTT. This chain joins TRBV20-1 and TRBJ2-2; 12 bases match TRBD1. The V gene's germline CDR1 is DFQATT and CDR2 SNEGSKA (reference sequence). This CDR3 is built from 16 residues. The V and J ends lost 1 base and 4 bases, in that order; junction bases with no gene match: 4.

The chain combines TRBV30 with TRBJ1-1, with 10 bases fitting TRBD1. This CDR3 spans 14 amino acids. Losses at the gene ends were 5 bases for V and 5 bases for J; bases not matched to a gene: 8. Germline lookup yields CDR1 GTSNPN and CDR2 SVGIG (reference sequence). The CDR3 nucleotides are TGTGCCTGGGCCCTCGGGACAGGGGATACTGAAGCTTTCTTT. Its protein product is CAWALGTGDTEAFF.

This clonotype was counted a few times. V usage is TRBV5-6 and J usage is TRBJ2-5; 10 nucleotides agree with TRBD1. This CDR3 has 16 amino acids. With V trimmed by 0 bases and J by 9 bases, 11 bases remained unmatched. Germline CDR1 and CDR2: SGHDT and YYEEEE. CDR3 loop: CASSLGPGTGDGAQYF. CDR3 nucleotide sequence: TGTGCCAGCAGCTTGGGGCCGGGGACAGGGGACGGGGCCCAGTACTTC.

This clonotype was seen a few times. The chain carries TRBV7-9 and TRBJ1-5; 9 bases are a match to TRBD1. The V and J ends lost 4 bases and 4 bases, in that order; junction bases with no gene match: 2. This CDR3 spans 14 amino acids. Germline V gene sequence: CDR1 SEHNR, CDR2 FQNEAQ (reference sequence). CDR3 sequence (DNA): TGTGCCAGCAGCTCCGGGACAGGGAATCAGCCCCAGCATTTT. It translates to CASSSGTGNQPQHF.